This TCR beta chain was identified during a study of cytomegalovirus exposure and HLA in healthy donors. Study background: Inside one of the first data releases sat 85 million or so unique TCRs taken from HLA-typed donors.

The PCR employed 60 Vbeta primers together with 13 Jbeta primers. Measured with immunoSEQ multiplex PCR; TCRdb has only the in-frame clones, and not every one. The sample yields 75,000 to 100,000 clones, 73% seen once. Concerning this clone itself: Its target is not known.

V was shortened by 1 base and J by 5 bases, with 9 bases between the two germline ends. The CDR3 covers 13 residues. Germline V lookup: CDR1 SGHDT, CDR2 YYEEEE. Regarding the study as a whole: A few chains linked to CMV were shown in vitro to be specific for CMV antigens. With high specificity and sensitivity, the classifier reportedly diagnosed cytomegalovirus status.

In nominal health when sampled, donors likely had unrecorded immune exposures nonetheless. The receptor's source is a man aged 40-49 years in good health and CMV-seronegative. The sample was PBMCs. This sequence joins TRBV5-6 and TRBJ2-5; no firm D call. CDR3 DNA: TGTGCCAGCAGCTTGCTCGTCCGGGAGACCCAGTACTTC. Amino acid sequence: CASSLLVRETQYF.